Detailed here is one T cell receptor (beta chain). TCRdb re-called the 5' RACE reads with MiXCR, one entry per CDR3 protein. The table has fewer than 900,000 distinct CDR3 sequences, around 21% seen once. The data belong to a study of identical twins. The CDR3 has 14 residues. Trimming took off 5 bases at V and 0 bases at J, with 11 bases between the two ends. Germline CDR1 SQVTM, CDR2 ANQGSEA. The same sample was also studied in work on T cells expressing NK-cell markers. This second study notes: These clonotypes also led the CD3+CD56-NKG2C+ fraction in a handful of donors.

The TCR sequence derives from a woman aged 18-29 years in good health. The source material was PBMCs. The genes are TRBV29-1 and TRBJ2-1; D may be TRBD2 (5 bases). The CDR3 is CSVSGVSSYNEQFF. The CDR3 DNA is TGCAGCGTTTCCGGGGTCAGCTCCTACAATGAGCAGTTCTTC.